The clone carrying this T cell receptor (beta chain) has only a few counts. Its antigen is not identified. This specimen comes from a study of cytomegalovirus exposure and HLA in healthy donors. PCR involved 60 Vbeta and 13 Jbeta primers. Libraries were prepared by immunoSEQ multiplex PCR; TCRdb keeps only in-frame clonotypes and omits some of them. The sample has about 67,000 clones; 85% to 90% are singletons. The study, taken as a whole, reports: Presence/absence analyses assumed roughly uniform sequencing depth across donors, which may not hold.

This sequence was found in a woman aged 25 to 39 in good health and CMV-seropositive. The sample consisted of PBMCs.

The CDR3 DNA reads TGTGCCAGCCGGCCTGGAGACCCCCAAGAGACCCAGTACTTC. It yields the protein CASRPGDPQETQYF. V gene TRBV16 combines with J gene TRBJ2-5; D is unclear. V dropped 8 bases and J dropped 1 base, with 14 bases sitting between them. From germline, CDR1 is KGHSY and CDR2 FQNENV. The CDR3 runs to 14 residues.